Below, one TCR beta chain is given with its context. The sample is drawn from a study of T cell changes during pregnancy in multiple sclerosis. The repertoire was sequenced with immunoSEQ multiplex PCR; TCRdb's copy has only in-frame clones and lacks some. This sample has around 71,000 clones; just over 90% occur once, and the top ten carry approximately 1.2%. Sequencing used peripheral blood, obtained in the third trimester of pregnancy. The receptor's source is a female donor with multiple sclerosis, enrolled in a pregnancy study.

The CDR3 region has the DNA TGCGCCAGCAGCCCGTGGACAGGGCCGACCTACGAGCAGTACTTC. Translating gives CASSPWTGPTYEQYF. The chain is built from TRBV5-1 and TRBJ2-7; 8 positions match TRBD1. This CDR3 has 15 residues. V was clipped by 4 bases and J by 2 bases; unmatched bases: 8. The germline gives CDR1 SGHRS, CDR2 YFSETQ.